These 27 T cell receptor beta chains were sequenced from one sample in a study of beta chain features in type 1 diabetes listed by TCRdb under 2018. No antigen is known for these receptors. What the research found in general, with its limitations: In all four CD4+ subsets, TCRB CDR3 length was moderately but significantly shorter in type 1 diabetes patients.

The method behind the library was the immunoSEQ multiplex PCR assay. The High Capacity cDNA Reverse Transcription Kit was used to reverse transcribe all of the isolated RNA, meaning that expressed TCRB transcripts were what got sequenced. In its TCRdb copy, this immuneACCESS table keeps in-frame sequences only and misses some clones. Where compared with another copy, unresolved V genes explain less than half of these, and the others have no known cause. The sample table records about 740,000 clones; roughly 12% of these occur just once. Of the sample, less than 0.025% falls within the top ten clones. Sequenced material: naive CD4+ T cells from blood. The cell subset or site label for this specimen denotes: true naive CD4+ T cells. These receptors were collected from a man between 18 and 35 years old with type 1 diabetes.

This clone has only a few counts. The chain links TRBV7-2 to TRBJ1-6, with D unresolved. The V and J ends lost 4 bases and 0 bases respectively, with 7 bases between them. The CDR3 length is 15 residues. Germline CDR1 and CDR2: SGHTA and FQGNSA. Written as DNA, the CDR3 is TGTGCCAGCAGCTCCAGGAGCTCCTATAATTCACCCCTCCACTTT. It codes for CASSSRSSYNSPLHF.

About this clone itself: Other DNA sequences in the sample encode the same CDR3. This chain connects TRBV7-9 to TRBJ2-2; D may be TRBD1 or TRBD2 (7 bases each). Germline V gene data show CDR1 as SEHNR and CDR2 as FQNEAQ (reference sequence). This CDR3 region has 16 residues. The V gene lost 4 bases and the J gene lost 2 bases, with 14 bases spanning the gap. CDR3 coding DNA: TGTGCCAGCAGCTCCAGGGGGGGACCCAACACCGGGGAGCTGTTTTTT. Its translation is CASSSRGGPNTGELFF.

CDR3 in DNA: TGTGCCAGCAGCACCGGGACAGGGGTCCAAGAGACCCAGTACTTC. This gives the protein CASSTGTGVQETQYF. The V and J genes are TRBV28 and TRBJ2-5; 10 nucleotides align to TRBD1. This CDR3 region has 15 residues. Trimming removed 6 bases from V and 1 base from J; junction bases left unmatched: 5. Germline CDR1 and CDR2: MDHEN and SYDVKM.

The table lists this clone with a few counts. The chain is built from TRBV6-5 and TRBJ1-2; the D gene is possibly TRBD1 (6 bases). Trimming removed 0 bases from V and 4 bases from J, with 12 bases in between. The germline CDR1 and CDR2 sequences are MNHEY and SVGAGI. The CDR3 sequence is 15 residues long. The CDR3 here is CASSYSEIRGYGYTF. DNA of the CDR3: TGTGCCAGCAGTTACTCCGAAATCAGGGGCTATGGCTACACCTTC.

This clone was counted only a few times. This chain links TRBV30 with TRBJ2-7; D might be TRBD1 (6 bases). V was clipped by 3 bases and J by 3 bases, with 15 bases between them. The germline V gene encodes CDR1 GTSNPN and CDR2 SVGIG (reference sequence). There are 14 residues in the CDR3. The chain's CDR3 is CAWSRDTASYEQYF. For the CDR3, the DNA is TGTGCCTGGAGCCGGGACACCGCAAGCTACGAGCAGTACTTC.

This chain joins TRBV2 and TRBJ2-3, with D perhaps matching TRBD2 (5 bases). Germline V gene lookup returns CDR1 SNHLY and CDR2 FYNNEI. V lost 6 bases and J lost 4, with 5 bases in between. This CDR3 is built from 11 residues. The CDR3 here is CASRGADTQYF. For the CDR3, the DNA is TGTGCCAGCAGGGGAGCAGATACGCAGTATTTT. The variable domain in full, completed from reference TRBV2 and TRBJ2-3, reads EPEVTQTPSHQVTQMGQEVILRCVPISNHLYFYWYRQILGQKVEFLVSFYNNEISEKSEIFDDQFSVERPDGSNFTLKIRSTKLEDSAMYFCASRGADTQYFGPGTRLTVL.

CDR3 nucleotide sequence: TGTGCCAGCAGCTTAGGACTAGCGGAATACGAGCAGTACTTC. It codes for CASSLGLAEYEQYF. The genes are TRBV7-2 and TRBJ2-7; 9 nucleotides align to TRBD2. Germline CDR1 reads SGHTA; CDR2 reads FQGNSA. The CDR3 loop spans 14 amino acids. J lost 4 bases, V lost 1 base, and 2 bases had no gene match.

The rearrangement links TRBV6-5 to TRBJ1-6, with 7 bases lining up with TRBD1. This CDR3 is built from 15 residues. V was pared by 7 bases and J by 4 bases, with 7 bases of the junction left unmatched. Germline lookup yields CDR1 MNHEY and CDR2 SVGAGI. CDR3 nucleotides: TGTGCCAGCACCGCGGGACAGCTTTATAATTCACCCCTCCACTTT. This codes for CASTAGQLYNSPLHF.

This clone was detected a few times. This sequence joins TRBV25-1 and TRBJ1-2; D is undetermined. Germline CDR1 is MGHDK and CDR2 is SYGVNS. The CDR3 runs 12 residues. V was pared by 2 bases and J by 7 bases, with 8 bases between. This CDR3 reads CASSEARGGYTF. The CDR3, as DNA: TGTGCCAGCAGTGAAGCCCGAGGTGGCTACACCTTC.

This clone has just a few counts. This chain links TRBV25-1 with TRBJ1-3; D might be TRBD1 (5 bases). V was pared by 1 base and J by 2 bases, with 12 bases between. CDR3 length equals 16 residues. In germline, CDR1 is MGHDK, CDR2 SYGVNS. The CDR3 loop is CASSESGDPTGNTIYF. DNA of the CDR3: TGTGCCAGCAGTGAATCGGGGGACCCCACTGGAAACACCATATATTTT.

The chain recombines TRBV5-1 with TRBJ2-5; D is perhaps TRBD1 or TRBD2 (5 bases each). Germline lookup yields CDR1 SGHRS and CDR2 YFSETQ. This CDR3 is 14 amino acids long. The V end lost 7 bases, the J end lost 4 bases, and 17 bases lay between the germline ends. The CDR3 nucleotides read TGCGCCAGCGGTCGAGGGGAACCGGGAGAGACCCAGTACTTC. As protein: CASGRGEPGETQYF.

The chain has TRBV4-1 and TRBJ2-7; D gene unclear. Trimming removed 0 bases at V and 0 bases at J, with 9 bases between. CDR1 MGHRA and CDR2 YSYEKL come from the germline V gene. The CDR3 contains 15 residues. The CDR3 reads CASSQDNGVSYEQYF. The CDR3 coding sequence is TGCGCCAGCAGCCAAGATAACGGAGTCTCCTACGAGCAGTACTTC.

This clone was observed a few times. V is TRBV30 and J is TRBJ2-5; no definite D call. The CDR3 is 13 amino acids. Germline lookup yields CDR1 GTSNPN and CDR2 SVGIG (reference sequence). Trimming removed 1 base from V and 1 base from J, with 7 bases in between. The CDR3 region is CAWSGVAQETQYF. The CDR3 region has the DNA TGTGCCTGGAGTGGGGTTGCCCAAGAGACCCAGTACTTC.

Turning to this clone: The identical CDR3 is also encoded by other nucleotide sequences in the sample. The chain couples TRBV20-1 to TRBJ1-2; tentatively, D is TRBD1 (6 bases). This CDR3 spans 11 amino acids. Trimming stripped 5 bases from V and 5 bases from J, with 9 bases between. In germline, CDR1 is DFQATT, CDR2 SNEGSKA (reference sequence). The CDR3 here is CSAEGGYGYTF. The CDR3 DNA sequence: TGCAGTGCTGAGGGGGGTTATGGCTACACCTTC.

This chain links TRBV5-1 with TRBJ2-5, with TRBD1 matching 7 bases. The CDR3 loop spans 13 amino acids. Trimming at V came to 4 bases and at J to 5 bases, leaving 5 bases not matched to a gene. Germline V gene lookup returns CDR1 SGHRS and CDR2 YFSETQ. The CDR3, as DNA: TGCGCCAGCAGCCAAGGGGGCGAGGAGACCCAGTACTTC. Encoded protein: CASSQGGEETQYF.

This clone was seen only a few times. The rearrangement joins TRBV2 to TRBJ2-7; no reliable D call. The CDR3 runs 11 residues. Germline V CDR1 and CDR2: SNHLY, FYNNEI. V lost 4 bases, J lost 5 bases, and 6 bases lay in between. The CDR3 DNA follows: TGTGCCAGCAGTGGATTCGACGAGCAGTACTTC. This encodes CASSGFDEQYF.

This clone was recorded a few times. The rearrangement joins TRBV5-5 to TRBJ2-1, with TRBD2 matching over 11 bases. The length of the CDR3 is 14 residues. Germline V gene lookup returns CDR1 SGHKS and CDR2 YYEKEE (reference sequence). V shed 3 bases, J shed 5 bases, and the junction held 1 base outside the gene matches. For the CDR3, the DNA is TGTGCCAGCAGCTCTAGCGGGGGGCACAATGAGCAGTTCTTC. It codes for CASSSSGGHNEQFF.

This clone was seen a handful of times. V gene TRBV10-3 combines with J gene TRBJ1-1, with TRBD1 identical over 10 bases. Germline assignment: CDR1 ENHRY and CDR2 SYGVKD. The CDR3 loop spans 14 amino acids. The ends lost 5 bases at V and 5 bases at J; junction bases unmatched: 5. The CDR3 region has the DNA TGTGCCATCAGTTTCGGGACAGGGGTGACTGAAGCTTTCTTT. It encodes CAISFGTGVTEAFF.

This clone was counted only a few times. Other DNA sequences in this specimen translate into the identical CDR3. The chain links TRBV9 to TRBJ2-7; D is unresolved. Trimming removed 0 bases from V and 0 bases from J, with 7 bases in between. In germline, CDR1 is SGDLS, CDR2 YYNGEE. The CDR3 totals 14 residues. The CDR3 nucleotides read TGTGCCAGCAGCGTAGCTCCGAGCTCCTACGAGCAGTACTTC. Translation gives CASSVAPSSYEQYF.

This clone has only a few counts. This chain connects TRBV10-3 to TRBJ2-5, with 10 positions matching TRBD2. Germline CDR1 ENHRY, CDR2 SYGVKD. The CDR3 consists of 16 residues. Losses at the gene ends were 2 bases for V and 1 base for J; bases not matched to a gene: 4. The CDR3: CAISEGSGGSQETQYF. CDR3 coding DNA: TGTGCCATCAGTGAGGGTAGCGGGGGGTCCCAAGAGACCCAGTACTTC.

V usage is TRBV27 and J usage is TRBJ1-2; tentative D call: TRBD1 (5 bases). This CDR3 is built from 16 residues. V lost 3 bases, J lost 4 bases, and 18 bases lay in between. CDR1 is MNHEY and CDR2 is SMNVEV in the germline V gene (reference sequence). CDR3 sequence (DNA): TGTGCCAGCAGTTTTAAGGGGCCCCTCGCTACCTATGGCTACACCTTC. It translates to CASSFKGPLATYGYTF.

This clone occurred a few times. The chain employs TRBV27 and TRBJ2-1; TRBD2 agrees at 8 bases. CDR3 length: 15 amino acids. V was clipped by 2 bases and J by 3 bases; unmatched bases: 3. Looked up from germline, CDR1 is MNHEY and CDR2 is SMNVEV (reference sequence). CDR3 in amino acids: CASSLRGGGYNEQFF. CDR3 nucleotides: TGTGCCAGCAGTTTACGGGGGGGCGGCTACAATGAGCAGTTCTTC.

This clone was seen more than once but under ten times. The chain links TRBV19 to TRBJ2-5; D may be TRBD1 (6 bases). The germline V and J ends were trimmed by 5 bases and 4 bases, with 23 bases remaining between them. This CDR3 contains 17 residues. CDR1 LNHDA and CDR2 SQIVND come from the germline V gene (reference sequence). The CDR3 coding sequence is TGTGCCAGTAGTGATAGGAGCAGGGGCCTTTCGGGAGAGACCCAGTACTTC. Translating gives CASSDRSRGLSGETQYF.

This clone was detected a few times. The rearrangement links TRBV30 to TRBJ2-7; 9 bases align to TRBD1. V lost 1 base to trimming and J lost 6 bases; unmatched junction nucleotides: 4. The germline CDR1 and CDR2 sequences are GTSNPN and SVGIG (reference sequence). The CDR3 has 13 residues. This CDR3 is CAWSEGQGFEQYF. The CDR3 DNA reads as TGTGCCTGGAGTGAGGGACAGGGTTTCGAGCAGTACTTC.

The V and J genes are TRBV5-4 and TRBJ1-6; 9 bases fit TRBD1. V lost 3 bases, J lost 7 bases, and 8 bases stayed unmatched. Germline V gives CDR1 SGHNT, CDR2 YYREEE (reference sequence). This CDR3 region has 16 residues. CDR3 amino acids: CASSSGQGRANSPLHF. The CDR3 nucleotides read TGTGCCAGCAGCTCAGGACAGGGGCGAGCCAATTCACCCCTCCACTTT.

The chain employs TRBV27 and TRBJ2-5; D perhaps matches TRBD2 (6 bases). The V gene lost 6 bases and the J gene lost 5 bases, with 22 bases spanning the gap. Germline loops: CDR1 MNHEY, CDR2 SMNVEV (reference sequence). The CDR3 is 16 amino acids. The CDR3 spells CASSQSVGFRGETQYF. CDR3 bases: TGTGCCAGCAGCCAAAGTGTGGGGTTCCGGGGGGAGACCCAGTACTTC.

This clone was detected only a few times. The chain is built from TRBV14 and TRBJ1-1, with D hard to call. This CDR3 comprises 15 residues. Trimming stripped 1 base from V and 1 base from J, with 10 bases between. The germline gives CDR1 SGHDN, CDR2 FVKESK. The CDR3 here is CASSQVRGSNTEAFF. For the CDR3, the DNA is TGTGCCAGCAGCCAAGTGCGAGGGTCGAACACTGAAGCTTTCTTT.